This T cell receptor (beta chain) derives from a study of control samples from healthy donors and cancer patients (TCRdb year 2020). CDR1 is given as SEHNR and CDR2 as FQNEAQ, both from the germline V gene (reference sequence). V is cut back by 5 bases and J by 5 bases, with 9 bases in the junction unmatched. The cysteine opens and the phenylalanine closes a CDR3 of 14 amino acids. CDR3 DNA is the only sequence kept; it has 42 bases, read in frame from the first base. This clone was seen once. Its cognate antigen has yet to be identified. No base quality values were provided; no much bigger clone lies one nucleotide off. Library preparation used the immunoSEQ multiplex PCR assay. Imported from immuneACCESS, the table was reduced by TCRdb to in-frame sequences with V and J called. These copies leave out some clones; in studies compared against another copy, an unresolved V gene accounts for under half, and the cause of the remainder is not known. This sample comprises some 100,000 clones, 93% of them detected only once. Of the sample, around 8.2% falls within the top ten clones.

The sequence joins TRBV7-9 to TRBJ2-7; TRBD2 aligns with 7 central bases. Sequencing was carried out using blood. The source is a man aged 18 to 29 in good health. The encoded CDR3 is CASSAQGGVHEQYF. The sequence in DNA is TGTGCCAGCAGCGCCCAGGGAGGGGTCCACGAGCAGTACTTC.